What follows is one T cell receptor (beta chain) and its context. The antigen is not known. This entry comes from a study of identical twins. The study, taken as a whole, reports: An excess of low generation probability was shown by twin-shared out-of-frame alpha sequences. The same donors were not followed; conclusions instead depended on cross-sectional statistical analysis.

The V end was cut by 6 bases, the J end by 2 bases, with 21 bases between. Germline CDR1 is SEHNR and CDR2 is FQNEAQ (reference sequence). This CDR3 spans 17 amino acids. Unique molecular identifiers were present on cDNA, and template switching added a universal primer site. Via MiXCR, TCRdb re-called the 5' RACE reads, giving one row per CDR3 protein. In the table there are roughly 240,000 distinct CDR3 sequences, 7.5% of which are singletons. The sample was also reused in another study, on yellow fever vaccine responses in identical twins.

The sample was CD8+ T cells sorted from blood. This rearrangement joins TRBV7-9 to TRBJ2-3, with D perhaps being TRBD1 or TRBD2 (6 bases each). This clonotype was obtained from a woman younger than 35 in good health. CDR3 in DNA: TGTGCCAGCAGTTCCCCTCAAGGGGGGTGGGTCACAGATACGCAGTATTTT. As protein: CASSSPQGGWVTDTQYF.